These 25 T cell receptor beta chains were all obtained from the same sample, sequenced in a study of CD8 T cells in Susac syndrome. Random hexamers primed reverse transcription of about 0.45 to 1 ug RNA. TCRdb re-called the immunoSEQ multiplex PCR reads with MiXCR, one entry per CDR3 protein. Of 90,000 to 110,000 distinct CDR3 sequences in the sample, 90% to 98% were seen once. The sequencing sample was made of CD4+ T cells from PBMCs. These receptor sequences come from a human donor in good health.

This chain uses TRBV29-1 with TRBJ1-1; a possible D gene is TRBD1 (5 bases). CDR3 length: 12 residues. Germline-derived CDR1 and CDR2 are SQVTM and ANQGSEA. V was shortened by 6 bases and J by 4 bases, with 12 bases between the two germline ends. CDR3 protein: CSVRAGVTEAFF. The CDR3 nucleotides are TGCAGCGTCCGAGCGGGGGTCACTGAAGCTTTCTTT.

The rearrangement links TRBV2 to TRBJ2-7; D possibly uses TRBD1 or TRBD2 (5 bases each). Trimming removed 4 bases at V and 1 base at J, with 11 bases between. This CDR3 spans 14 amino acids. The germline V gene has CDR1 SNHLY and CDR2 FYNNEI. In DNA form, the CDR3 reads TGTGCCAGCAGTGCGGCAGGGAGTTCCTACGAGCAGTACTTC. Protein: CASSAAGSSYEQYF.

This chain connects TRBV6-1 to TRBJ1-6; TRBD1 aligns across 7 bases. J gave up 9 bases and V 6 bases, and 14 bases lay outside the gene matches. The CDR3 spans 16 residues. Per germline, CDR1 MNHNS and CDR2 SASEGT. The CDR3 reads CASSAYSGGTTSPLHF. The CDR3 coding sequence is TGTGCCAGCAGCGCATACTCAGGGGGAACAACTTCACCCCTCCACTTT.

V and J are TRBV28 and TRBJ2-2; D may be TRBD1 (5 bases). CDR3 length equals 15 residues. Trimming removed 6 bases from V and 5 bases from J, with 16 bases in between. Per the germline V gene, CDR1 is MDHEN and CDR2 is SYDVKM. The CDR3 nucleotides are TGTGCCAGCAGACTACAGGTTCTGGGGACCGGGGAGCTGTTTTTT. Amino acids: CASRLQVLGTGELFF. Full variable domain (remainder filled in from reference TRBV28 and TRBJ2-2): DVKVTQSSRYLVKRTGEKVFLECVQDMDHENMFWYRQDPGLGLRLIYFSYDVKMKEKGDIPEGYSVSREKKERFSLILESASTNQTSMYLCASRLQVLGTGELFFGEGSRLTVL.

This clonotype occurred once. The J gene is TRBJ2-5, the V gene TRBV5-1; TRBD1 is a possible D gene (6 bases). Germline lookup yields CDR1 SGHRS and CDR2 YFSETQ. V gave up 4 bases and J gave up 5 bases, with 18 bases separating them. The CDR3 totals 15 residues. The CDR3 DNA reads as TGCGCCAGCAGCCCGCAGGGGAGATATGAGGAGACCCAGTACTTC. Translation gives CASSPQGRYEETQYF.

This rearrangement joins TRBV12-3 or TRBV12-4 to TRBJ2-7; 10 bases map to TRBD1. The CDR3 is made up of 19 amino acids. Germline trimming cut 6 bases from V and 1 base from J; bases unmatched to any gene: 18. The CDR3 loop reads CASSRWGPGTGARSYEQYF. For the CDR3, the DNA is TGTGCCAGCAGCCGTTGGGGACCCGGGACAGGGGCGAGGTCCTACGAGCAGTACTTC.

The chain couples TRBV20-1 to TRBJ1-5; D gene uncertain. Looked up from germline, CDR1 is DFQATT and CDR2 is SNEGSKA (reference sequence). Trimming stripped 0 bases from V and 0 bases from J, with 15 bases between. The CDR3 is 17 residues long. The CDR3 DNA reads TGCAGTGCTAGAGATCTTTGGAAGGAGTCTAGCAATCAGCCCCAGCATTTT. As protein: CSARDLWKESSNQPQHF.

This clonotype was seen once. The CDR3 reads CSVGGTGLYTEAFF. CDR3 sequence (DNA): TGCAGCGTGGGAGGTACAGGGTTGTACACTGAAGCTTTCTTT. This chain connects TRBV29-1 to TRBJ1-1; tentatively, D is TRBD1 (6 bases). The germline V and J ends were trimmed by 6 bases and 3 bases, with 17 bases remaining between them. This CDR3 has 14 residues. Germline loops: CDR1 SQVTM, CDR2 ANQGSEA. Complete variable domain (other parts from reference TRBV29-1 and TRBJ1-1): SAVISQKPSRDICQRGTSLTIQCQVDSQVTMMFWYRQQPGQSLTLIATANQGSEATYESGFVIDKFPISRPNLTFSTLTVSNMSPEDSSIYLCSVGGTGLYTEAFFGQGTRLTVV.

V usage is TRBV29-1 and J usage is TRBJ2-5; D is undetermined. There are 14 residues in the CDR3. Germline V lookup: CDR1 SQVTM, CDR2 ANQGSEA. Trimming took 0 bases from V and 3 from J, leaving 11 bases between them. CDR3 DNA sequence: TGCAGCGTTGAAGAAAGGAACTACAAAGAGACCCAGTACTTC. Translating gives CSVEERNYKETQYF.

The chain carries TRBV10-3 and TRBJ2-5; tentatively, D is TRBD2 (7 bases). The germline V gene has CDR1 ENHRY and CDR2 SYGVKD. The CDR3 covers 14 residues. Deletions cut 4 bases from V and 5 bases from J, with 14 bases between. The CDR3 spells CAISVRGAEETQYF. The CDR3, as DNA: TGTGCCATCAGTGTTCGGGGGGCGGAGGAGACCCAGTACTTC.

DNA of the CDR3: TGTGCCAGTAGTATTTACAGCCCCTCTGGGGCCAACGTCCTGACTTTC. Translated, it gives CASSIYSPSGANVLTF. The chain carries TRBV19 and TRBJ2-6, with D uncertain. Germline-derived CDR1 and CDR2 are LNHDA and SQIVND (reference sequence). Deletions cut 3 bases from V and 0 bases from J, with 9 bases between. The CDR3 sequence is 16 residues long.

CDR3 loop: CASSFGTARTEAFF. CDR3 in DNA: TGTGCCAGCAGCTTTGGGACCGCTCGTACTGAAGCTTTCTTT. The rearrangement links TRBV7-6 to TRBJ1-1; maybe TRBD1 (5 bases). This CDR3 comprises 14 residues. Germline CDR1 and CDR2: SGHVS and FNYEAQ. Deletions cut 3 bases from V and 5 bases from J, with 13 bases between.

The chain links TRBV5-1 to TRBJ1-2; no clear D gene. The V gene lost 6 bases and the J gene lost 2 bases, with 8 bases spanning the gap. In germline, CDR1 is SGHRS, CDR2 YFSETQ. The CDR3 is made up of 12 amino acids. CDR3 sequence: CASTGQNYGYTF. CDR3 nucleotide sequence: TGCGCCAGCACCGGGCAGAACTATGGCTACACCTTC. Filled out from reference TRBV5-1 and TRBJ1-2, the complete variable domain reads KAGVTQTPRYLIKTRGQQVTLSCSPISGHRSVSWYQQTPGQGLQFLFEYFSETQRNKGNFPGRFSGRQFSNSRSEMNVSTLELGDSALYLCASTGQNYGYTFGSGTRLTVV.

The V and J genes are TRBV23-1 and TRBJ2-1; possible D gene TRBD2, 6 bases. TRBV23-1 is flagged as an ORF with uncertain function. V shed 6 bases and J shed 8 bases, with 20 bases lying between them. The CDR3 is 15 amino acids. CDR3 coding DNA: TGCGCCAGCAGCCAACCTGGAGGGGATGACGATGAGCAGTTCTTC. Encoded protein: CASSQPGGDDDEQFF.

CDR3 bases: TGTGCCAGCTTTGGAAGGGGCGGGGGACCCACAGATACGCAGTATTTT. It translates to CASFGRGGGPTDTQYF. J is TRBJ2-3 and V is TRBV2; 7 nucleotides align to TRBD2. J gave up 2 bases and V 8 bases, and 13 bases lay outside the gene matches. The CDR3 is made up of 16 amino acids. In germline, CDR1 is SNHLY, CDR2 FYNNEI.

The chain has TRBV4-1 and TRBJ2-7, with D perhaps matching TRBD2 (5 bases). The germline V gene has CDR1 MGHRA and CDR2 YSYEKL. The CDR3 has 16 amino acids. The V and J ends lost 3 bases and 3 bases respectively, with 18 bases between them. The CDR3 region is CASSQSSGYSLYEQYF. CDR3 DNA sequence: TGCGCCAGCAGCCAGAGTTCGGGGTATTCCCTCTACGAGCAGTACTTC.

The rearrangement uses TRBV4-1 and TRBJ1-5; no reliable D call. With 4 bases removed from V and 7 bases from J, the gap between germline ends came to 14 bases. There are 14 residues in the CDR3. CDR1 MGHRA and CDR2 YSYEKL come from the germline V gene. CDR3 DNA sequence: TGCGCCAGCAGCCGCGGGCCTCTAGAACAGCCCCAGCATTTT. Translating gives CASSRGPLEQPQHF.

The V gene is TRBV30, the J gene TRBJ1-2, with TRBD1 matching over 7 bases. Looked up from germline, CDR1 is GTSNPN and CDR2 is SVGIG (reference sequence). The trim removed 1 base at V and 4 bases at J, leaving 6 bases unmatched. The CDR3 runs to 14 residues. CDR3 DNA sequence: TGTGCCTGGAGTGCCTTCAGGGGGTCCTATGGCTACACCTTC. Residues: CAWSAFRGSYGYTF. The full variable domain, completed using reference TRBV30 and TRBJ1-2, is SQTIHQWPATLVQPVGSPLSLECTVEGTSNPNLYWYRQAAGRGLQLLFYSVGIGQISSEVPQNLSASRPQDRQFILSSKKLLLSDSGFYLCAWSAFRGSYGYTFGSGTRLTVV.

The chain is built from TRBV20-1 and TRBJ2-7; 8 bases are shared with TRBD2. Germline V lookup: CDR1 DFQATT, CDR2 SNEGSKA (reference sequence). V trimming: 6 bases; J trimming: 2 bases; junction bases outside the gene matches: 9. The CDR3 totals 14 residues. The DNA for the CDR3 is TGCAGTGCCCCTTGGGTAGCGGGAACCTACGAGCAGTACTTC. Translated, it gives CSAPWVAGTYEQYF.

The chain carries TRBV3-1 and TRBJ2-5, with D perhaps matching TRBD1 or TRBD2 (5 bases each). This CDR3 contains 15 residues. Germline CDR1 LGHDT, CDR2 YNNKEL (reference sequence). Trimming removed 4 bases at V and 5 bases at J, with 17 bases between. DNA of the CDR3: TGTGCCAGCAGCCCCTCCATACTGGGGGTGGAGACCCAGTACTTC. This sequence encodes CASSPSILGVETQYF.

V and J are TRBV12-3 or TRBV12-4 and TRBJ2-7; TRBD2 agrees at 12 bases. The CDR3 length is 15 residues. V trimming: 3 bases; J trimming: 5 bases; junction bases outside the gene matches: 5. CDR3 region: CASSFRTSGINEQYF. The CDR3 DNA follows: TGTGCCAGCAGTTTCCGGACTAGCGGGATAAACGAGCAGTACTTC.

V gene TRBV29-1 combines with J gene TRBJ1-4; D not certain. There are 14 residues in the CDR3. With 6 bases removed from V and 5 bases from J, the gap between germline ends came to 16 bases. Germline loops: CDR1 SQVTM, CDR2 ANQGSEA. The CDR3 sequence is CSVADWGGNEKLFF. In DNA, the CDR3 is TGCAGCGTAGCTGACTGGGGTGGAAATGAAAAACTGTTTTTT.

This chain links TRBV7-2 with TRBJ2-5; D uncertain. Looked up from germline, CDR1 is SGHTA and CDR2 is FQGNSA. V gave up 1 base and J gave up 6 bases, with 6 bases separating them. The CDR3 covers 12 residues. CDR3: CASSLVRKTQYF. As DNA, the CDR3 is TGTGCCAGCAGCTTAGTCAGGAAGACCCAGTACTTC.

This rearrangement joins TRBV24-1 to TRBJ2-4; D remains ambiguous. Germline lookup yields CDR1 KGHDR and CDR2 SFDVKD. V was shortened by 4 bases and J by 7 bases, with 13 bases between the two germline ends. The CDR3 runs 14 residues. The DNA of the CDR3 is TGTGCCACCAGTGACCCCAGGCAGACTAACATTCAGTACTTC. Its protein product is CATSDPRQTNIQYF.

This chain joins TRBV29-1 and TRBJ2-7; unclear D gene. The CDR3 has 12 residues. Per germline, CDR1 SQVTM and CDR2 ANQGSEA. Trimming took off 4 bases at V and 5 bases at J, with 12 bases between the two ends. Here the CDR3 reads CSVGLPWDEQYF. In DNA, the CDR3 is TGCAGCGTTGGGCTACCCTGGGACGAGCAGTACTTC.